This TCR beta chain is from a study of T-cell reconstitution after alpha-beta-depleted transplantation in children. Findings of the study overall: Newly made T cells mostly supplied T-cell counts and diversity one year after transplant. Several hundred expanded graft clones reportedly supplied alpha-beta T cells about two months after transplant.

Unique molecular identifiers were built into the TCRbeta library. TCRdb reprocessed the PCR reads via MiXCR and lists one record per CDR3 protein. The repertoire has around 600,000 distinct CDR3 sequences, about 21% of them found once; the top ten carry roughly 14%. The CDR3 has 17 amino acids. Germline-derived CDR1 and CDR2 are LNHNV and YYDKDF (reference sequence). The V gene lost 0 bases and the J gene lost 0 bases, with 15 bases spanning the gap. Turning to this clonotype: Its antigen is as yet unknown.

The clonotype comes from a boy in the first two years of life who had a stem cell transplant for acute myeloid leukemia, so the T cells may come from the graft donor. Here the sequenced sample was PBMCs, mostly from graft donor cells, taken 360 days after TCRalphabeta/CD19-depleted stem cell transplant. The gene calls are TRBV15 and TRBJ2-7, with D possibly TRBD2 on 5 matching bases. CDR3 protein: CATSRERTTGSSYEQYF. In DNA form, the CDR3 reads TGTGCCACCAGCAGAGAGAGGACGACGGGAAGCTCCTACGAGCAGTACTTC. Full variable domain (missing parts from reference TRBV15 and TRBJ2-7): DAMVIQNPRYQVTQFGKPVTLSCSQTLNHNVMYWYQQKSSQAPKLLFHYYDKDFNNEADTPDNFQSRRPNTSFCFLDIRSPGLGDTAMYLCATSRERTTGSSYEQYFGPGTRLTVT.